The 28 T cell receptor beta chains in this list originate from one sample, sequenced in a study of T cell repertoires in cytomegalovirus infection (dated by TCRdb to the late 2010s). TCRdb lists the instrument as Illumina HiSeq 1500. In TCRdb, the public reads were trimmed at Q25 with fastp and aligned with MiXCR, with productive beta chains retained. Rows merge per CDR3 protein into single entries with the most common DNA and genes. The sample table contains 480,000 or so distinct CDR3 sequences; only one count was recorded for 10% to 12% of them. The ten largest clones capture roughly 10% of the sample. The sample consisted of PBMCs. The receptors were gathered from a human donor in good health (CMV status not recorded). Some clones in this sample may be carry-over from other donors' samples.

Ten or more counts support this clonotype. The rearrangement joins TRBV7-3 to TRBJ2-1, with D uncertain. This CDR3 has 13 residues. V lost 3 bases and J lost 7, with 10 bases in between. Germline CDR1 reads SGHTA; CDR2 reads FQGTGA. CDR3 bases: TGTGCCAGCAGCTTCTCGGGCGGAAATGAGCAGTTCTTC. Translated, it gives CASSFSGGNEQFF.

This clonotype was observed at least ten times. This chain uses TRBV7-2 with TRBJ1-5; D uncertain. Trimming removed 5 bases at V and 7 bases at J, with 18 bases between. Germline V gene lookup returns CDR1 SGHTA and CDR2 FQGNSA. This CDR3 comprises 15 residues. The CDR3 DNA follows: TGTGCCAGCAGCCCGAGGGTAGGGTTGGGCCAGCCCCAGCATTTT. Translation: CASSPRVGLGQPQHF.

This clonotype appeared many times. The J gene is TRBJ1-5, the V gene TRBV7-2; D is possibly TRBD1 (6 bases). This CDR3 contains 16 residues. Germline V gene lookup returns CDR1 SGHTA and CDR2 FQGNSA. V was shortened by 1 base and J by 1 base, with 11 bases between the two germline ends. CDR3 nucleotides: TGTGCCAGCAGCTTAGTACCTAGGGGGAGCAATCAGCCCCAGCATTTT. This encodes CASSLVPRGSNQPQHF.

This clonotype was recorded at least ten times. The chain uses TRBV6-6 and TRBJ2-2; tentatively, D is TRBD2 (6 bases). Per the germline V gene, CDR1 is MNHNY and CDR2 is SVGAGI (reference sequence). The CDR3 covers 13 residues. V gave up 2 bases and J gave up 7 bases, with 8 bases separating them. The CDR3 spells CASSYAGYGELFF. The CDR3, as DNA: TGTGCCAGCAGTTACGCGGGGTACGGGGAGCTGTTTTTT.

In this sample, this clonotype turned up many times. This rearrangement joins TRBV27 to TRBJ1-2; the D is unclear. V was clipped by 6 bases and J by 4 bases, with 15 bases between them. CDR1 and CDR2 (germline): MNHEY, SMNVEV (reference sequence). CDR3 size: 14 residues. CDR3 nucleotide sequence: TGTGCCAGCAGGGGCACCGTACCTACCTATGGCTACACCTTC. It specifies CASRGTVPTYGYTF.

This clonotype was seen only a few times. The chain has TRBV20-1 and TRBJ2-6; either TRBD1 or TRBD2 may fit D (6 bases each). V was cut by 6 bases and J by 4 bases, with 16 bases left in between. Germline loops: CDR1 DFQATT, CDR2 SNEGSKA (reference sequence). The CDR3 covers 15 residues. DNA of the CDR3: TGCAGTGCCCAAAAGGGGGGTAGCGGGGCCAACGTCCTGACTTTC. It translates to CSAQKGGSGANVLTF.

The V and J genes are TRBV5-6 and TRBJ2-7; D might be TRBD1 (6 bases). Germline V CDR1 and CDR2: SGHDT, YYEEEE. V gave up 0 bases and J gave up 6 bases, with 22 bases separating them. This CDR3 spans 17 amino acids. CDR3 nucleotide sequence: TGTGCCAGCAGCTTGGGTATACCGGGACATCCGTCAGGCGAGCAGTACTTC. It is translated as CASSLGIPGHPSGEQYF.

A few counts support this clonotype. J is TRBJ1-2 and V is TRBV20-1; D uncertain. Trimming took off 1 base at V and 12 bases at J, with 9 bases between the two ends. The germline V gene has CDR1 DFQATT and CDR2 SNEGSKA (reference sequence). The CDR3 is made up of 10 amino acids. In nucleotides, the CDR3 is TGCAGTGCTAGAGTGCGTGGGAACACCTTC. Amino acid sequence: CSARVRGNTF.

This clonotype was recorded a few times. The CDR3 region is CSVVTAASGRSEYF. CDR3 in DNA: TGCAGCGTTGTAACGGCGGCTAGCGGGAGAAGTGAGTACTTC. The chain couples TRBV29-1 to TRBJ2-7; TRBD2 matches at 10 bases. Germline V gene data show CDR1 as SQVTM and CDR2 as ANQGSEA. The CDR3 loop spans 14 amino acids. With 4 bases clipped from V and 11 bases from J, the junction kept 14 bases outside the gene matches.

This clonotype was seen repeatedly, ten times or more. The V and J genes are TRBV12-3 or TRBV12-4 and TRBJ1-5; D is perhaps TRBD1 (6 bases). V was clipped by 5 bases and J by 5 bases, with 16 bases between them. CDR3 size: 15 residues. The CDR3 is CASSKGGRSDQPQHF. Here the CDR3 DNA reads TGTGCCAGCAGTAAGGGGGGCAGGAGTGATCAGCCCCAGCATTTT.

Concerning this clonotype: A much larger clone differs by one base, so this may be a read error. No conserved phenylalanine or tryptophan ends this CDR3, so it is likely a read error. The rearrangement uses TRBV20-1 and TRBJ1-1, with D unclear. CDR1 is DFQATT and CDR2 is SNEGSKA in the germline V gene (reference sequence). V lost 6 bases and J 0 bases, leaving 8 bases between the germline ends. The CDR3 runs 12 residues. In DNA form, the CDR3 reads TGCAGTGCGTCGTTCCTGAACACTGAAGCTTTCCTT. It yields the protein CSASFLNTEAFL.

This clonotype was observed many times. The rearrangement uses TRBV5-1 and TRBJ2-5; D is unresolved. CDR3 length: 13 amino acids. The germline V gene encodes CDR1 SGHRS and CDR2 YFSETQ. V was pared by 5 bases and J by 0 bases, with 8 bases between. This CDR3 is CASRLSDQETQYF. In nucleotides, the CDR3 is TGCGCCAGCAGACTAAGCGACCAAGAGACCCAGTACTTC.

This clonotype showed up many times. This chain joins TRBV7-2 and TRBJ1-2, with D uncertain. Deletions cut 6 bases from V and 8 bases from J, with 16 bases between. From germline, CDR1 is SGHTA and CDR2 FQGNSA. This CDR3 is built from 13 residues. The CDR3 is CASRKEGSPGYTF. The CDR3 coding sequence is TGTGCCAGCAGGAAAGAAGGCTCTCCCGGCTACACCTTC.

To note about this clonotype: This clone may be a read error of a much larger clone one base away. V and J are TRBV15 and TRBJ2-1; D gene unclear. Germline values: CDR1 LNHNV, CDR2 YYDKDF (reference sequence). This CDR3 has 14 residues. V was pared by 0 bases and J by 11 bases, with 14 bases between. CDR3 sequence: CATSRDSTTNKQFF. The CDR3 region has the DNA TGTGCCACCAGCAGAGATTCTACGACGAATAAGCAGTTCTTC.

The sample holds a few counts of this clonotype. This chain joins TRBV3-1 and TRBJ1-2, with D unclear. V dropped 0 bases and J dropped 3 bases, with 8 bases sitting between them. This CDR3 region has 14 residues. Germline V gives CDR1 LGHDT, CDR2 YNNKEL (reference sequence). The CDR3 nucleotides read TGTGCCAGCAGCCAAGAAGGGTCAGACTATGGCTACACCTTC. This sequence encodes CASSQEGSDYGYTF.

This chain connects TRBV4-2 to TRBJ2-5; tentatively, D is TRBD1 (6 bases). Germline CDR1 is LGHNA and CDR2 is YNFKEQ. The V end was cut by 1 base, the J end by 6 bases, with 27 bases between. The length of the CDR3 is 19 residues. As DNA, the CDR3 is TGTGCCAGCAGCCAAGTATTCGGGGACACTTCTGATAGGAGAAAGACCCAGTACTTC. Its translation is CASSQVFGDTSDRRKTQYF.

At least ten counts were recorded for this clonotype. CDR3 loop: CASSLGAVQGYQVYTF. CDR3 nucleotide sequence: TGTGCCAGCAGCTTGGGGGCAGTACAGGGGTATCAGGTCTACACCTTC. This rearrangement joins TRBV7-2 to TRBJ1-2, with TRBD1 matching over 7 bases. This CDR3 spans 16 amino acids. The J segment lost 10 bases and the V segment lost 3 bases, leaving 17 bases of the junction unmatched. Germline V CDR1 and CDR2: SGHTA, FQGNSA.

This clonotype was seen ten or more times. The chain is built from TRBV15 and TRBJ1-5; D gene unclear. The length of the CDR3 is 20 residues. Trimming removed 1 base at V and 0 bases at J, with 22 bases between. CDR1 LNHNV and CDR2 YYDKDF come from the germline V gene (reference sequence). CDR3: CATSRVKGWSSGDSNQPQHF. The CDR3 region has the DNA TGTGCCACCAGCAGAGTGAAAGGATGGAGCAGTGGGGATAGCAATCAGCCCCAGCATTTT.

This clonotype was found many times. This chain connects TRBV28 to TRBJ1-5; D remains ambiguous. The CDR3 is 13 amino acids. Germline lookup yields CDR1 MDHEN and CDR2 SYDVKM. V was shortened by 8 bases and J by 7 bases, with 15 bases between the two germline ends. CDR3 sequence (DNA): TGTGCCAGCGGAAGGGAGGTAAAACAGCCCCAGCATTTT. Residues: CASGREVKQPQHF.

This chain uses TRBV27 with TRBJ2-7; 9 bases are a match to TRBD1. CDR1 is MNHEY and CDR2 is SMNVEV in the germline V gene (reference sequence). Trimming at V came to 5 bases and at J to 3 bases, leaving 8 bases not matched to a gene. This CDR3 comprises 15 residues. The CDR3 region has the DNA TGTGCCAGCAGTCCGTGGGACAGGGCAAGCTACGAGCAGTACTTC. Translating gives CASSPWDRASYEQYF.

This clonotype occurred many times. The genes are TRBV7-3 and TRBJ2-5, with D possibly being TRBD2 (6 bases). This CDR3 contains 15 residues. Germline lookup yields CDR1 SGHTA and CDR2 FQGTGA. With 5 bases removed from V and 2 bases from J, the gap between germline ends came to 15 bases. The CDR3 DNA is TGTGCCAGCAGCCCCTTGGCTAGCGCGCAAGAGACCCAGTACTTC. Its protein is CASSPLASAQETQYF. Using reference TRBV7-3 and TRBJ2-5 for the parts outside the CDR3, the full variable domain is GAGVSQTPSNKVTEKGKYVELRCDPISGHTALYWYRQSLGQGPEFLIYFQGTGAADDSGLPNDRFFAVRPEGSVSTLKIQRTERGDSAVYLCASSPLASAQETQYFGPGTRLLVL.

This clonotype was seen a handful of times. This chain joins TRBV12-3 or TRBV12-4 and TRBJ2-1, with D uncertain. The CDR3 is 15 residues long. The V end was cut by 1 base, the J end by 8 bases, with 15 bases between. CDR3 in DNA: TGTGCCAGCAGTTTAGTGCGGCTAGAAGGCTATGAGCAGTTCTTC. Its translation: CASSLVRLEGYEQFF.

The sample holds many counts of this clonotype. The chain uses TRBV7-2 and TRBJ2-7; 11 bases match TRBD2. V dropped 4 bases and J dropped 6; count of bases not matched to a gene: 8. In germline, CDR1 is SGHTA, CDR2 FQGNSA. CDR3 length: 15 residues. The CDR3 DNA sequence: TGTGCCAGCAGCTCCCCTAGCGGGAGGACGCGCGAGCAGTACTTC. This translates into CASSSPSGRTREQYF.

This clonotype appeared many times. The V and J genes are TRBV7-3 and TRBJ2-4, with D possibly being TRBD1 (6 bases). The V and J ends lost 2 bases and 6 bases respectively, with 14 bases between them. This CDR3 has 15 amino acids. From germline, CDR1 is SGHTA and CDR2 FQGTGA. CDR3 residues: CASSLGGRVGNIQYF. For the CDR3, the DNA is TGTGCCAGCAGCTTAGGGGGCAGGGTCGGAAACATTCAGTACTTC.

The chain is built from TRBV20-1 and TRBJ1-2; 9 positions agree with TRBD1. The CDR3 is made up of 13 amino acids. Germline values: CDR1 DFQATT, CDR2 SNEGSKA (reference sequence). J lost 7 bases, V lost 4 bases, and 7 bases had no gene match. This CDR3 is CSATTDRGSGYTF. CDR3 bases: TGCAGTGCTACTACGGACAGGGGAAGTGGCTACACCTTC.

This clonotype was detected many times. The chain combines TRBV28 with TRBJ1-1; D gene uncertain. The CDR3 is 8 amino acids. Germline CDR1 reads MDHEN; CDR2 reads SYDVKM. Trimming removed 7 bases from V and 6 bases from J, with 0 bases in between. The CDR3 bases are TGTGCCAGCACTGAAGCTTTCTTT. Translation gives CASTEAFF.

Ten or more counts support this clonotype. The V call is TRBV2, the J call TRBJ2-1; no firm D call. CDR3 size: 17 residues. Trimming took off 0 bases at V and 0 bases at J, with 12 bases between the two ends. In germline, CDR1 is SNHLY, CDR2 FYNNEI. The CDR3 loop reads CASSEALFVSSYNEQFF. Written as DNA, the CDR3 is TGTGCCAGCAGTGAAGCACTATTCGTGAGCTCCTACAATGAGCAGTTCTTC. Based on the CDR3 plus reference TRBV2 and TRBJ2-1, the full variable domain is EPEVTQTPSHQVTQMGQEVILRCVPISNHLYFYWYRQILGQKVEFLVSFYNNEISEKSEIFDDQFSVERPDGSNFTLKIRSTKLEDSAMYFCASSEALFVSSYNEQFFGPGTRLTVL.

CDR3 in DNA: TGCAGTGCTACAGGGACTAGCGGGGAGAGTGGAAGCACAGATACGCAGTATTTT. Its translation is CSATGTSGESGSTDTQYF. The rearrangement uses TRBV20-1 and TRBJ2-3; 13 bases are a match to TRBD2. Trimming at V came to 4 bases and at J to 0 bases, leaving 10 bases not matched to a gene. CDR3 length: 18 residues. Germline V lookup: CDR1 DFQATT, CDR2 SNEGSKA (reference sequence).